This entry describes one T cell receptor beta chain. The sample originates from a study of blood T cell repertoires in COVID-19. Study overall: Specimens from acute and convalescent COVID-19 originated in the United States, Italy and Spain.

This study enrolled people aged 18 to 89 from approximately 25 US geographic areas. Donors were grouped by their self-reported clinical history. Before being deemed recovered, Cohort 3 donors had two negative PCRs, clearance, or symptom resolution. Clones were read by immunoSEQ multiplex PCR, and TCRdb kept only the in-frame ones, dropping some. The sample consists of 300,000 to 450,000 clones, about 89% of them appearing once. The receptor was isolated from a young man who had recovered from COVID-19. Specimen: PBMCs or T cells enriched from blood (not recorded which).

The CDR3 DNA is TGTGCCAGCAGCCCATTCTCAACAGGTTATAACACTGAAGCTTTCTTT. Encoded protein: CASSPFSTGYNTEAFF. The gene calls are TRBV9 and TRBJ1-1, with D maybe TRBD1 (5 bases). Germline values: CDR1 SGDLS, CDR2 YYNGEE. Trimming left V 4 bases short and J 2 bases short, with 18 bases between. There are 16 residues in the CDR3.